This T cell receptor beta chain stems from a study of shared clonotypes between healthy human individuals. Turning to this clone: Its antigen is currently unknown.

Donors, healthy HIV-negative adults, lacked recent acute infections or vaccinations. In the original analysis: Filtering differed for immunoSEQ, which gave only junction sequences without quality scores. Here immunoSEQ multiplex PCR was the method, and the copy in TCRdb shows in-frame clones only, minus some. D and trimming were read from the DNA, whereas the V and J calls and clone size are those reported in that table. The sample shows around 2.3 million clones, around 95% of them seen only once. Germline CDR1 reads SGHNT; CDR2 reads YENEEA. This CDR3 is 15 amino acids long. Trimming removed 5 bases from V and 4 bases from J, with 16 bases in between. Study-wide results and caveats: Among donors, sharing of clonotypes was expected to be affected by sequencing depth. Generation probabilities of non-shared clonotypes were lower (relative to those shared by all four donors).

V usage is TRBV11-3 and J usage is TRBJ2-3; D perhaps matches TRBD2 (5 bases). This receptor was taken from a man between 18 and 35 years old in good health. The sample consisted of naive CD4+ T cells sorted from blood. The subset here: CD45RA+ positively selected. The CDR3 DNA follows: TGTGCCAGCAGCACTAGTGCAAGGGCTGCAGATACGCAGTATTTT. It specifies CASSTSARAADTQYF.